Below, one T cell receptor beta chain is given with its context. Its antigen is unknown. These data come from a study of cytomegalovirus exposure and HLA in healthy donors. Study observations and caveats: TRBV6-2, TRBV6-3 and some other V segments were excluded as indistinguishable. Cytomegalovirus-associated TCR beta chains were listed, numbering 164. Three chains linked to CMV were shown in vitro to be specific for CMV antigens.

Trimming stripped 5 bases from V and 9 bases from J, with 14 bases between. Looked up from germline, CDR1 is LNHNV and CDR2 is YYDKDF (reference sequence). The CDR3 is made up of 13 amino acids. The PCR ran on 60 Vbeta and 13 Jbeta primers. Profiling relied on immunoSEQ multiplex PCR, and the TCRdb table lists in-frame clones only, not all of them. The data hold some 120,000 clones, with approximately 80% observed a single time. This receptor was taken from a man aged 25 to 45 in good health and CMV-seropositive. Sequences were obtained from PBMCs. The rearrangement joins TRBV15 to TRBJ2-1, with D tentatively TRBD1 (7 bases). CDR3 DNA sequence: TGTGCCACCAGCTCCCAGGGGGGTCTTGAGCAGTTCTTC. This sequence encodes CATSSQGGLEQFF.